The 21 T cell receptor beta chains below come from one sample, sequenced in a study of a mutant IDH1 vaccine in newly diagnosed glioma. Libraries were prepared by immunoSEQ multiplex PCR; TCRdb keeps only in-frame clonotypes and omits some of them. In the table there are 12,000 to 15,000 clones, roughly nine tenths of which are singletons. The time point is: baseline, week 1 (first vaccination visit). Treatment given: pre-vaccination baseline after standard-of-care therapy. The specimen comprised PBMCs, sampled from a glioma patient treated with radiotherapy, temozolomide or both. These receptors all come from a woman aged 35 to 49 with glioma. Some clones in this sample may be carry-over from other donors' samples.

The chain carries TRBV28 and TRBJ2-1; D not certain. CDR1 and CDR2 from the germline V gene are MDHEN and SYDVKM. V was pared by 4 bases and J by 4 bases, with 11 bases between. This CDR3 is 14 amino acids long. CDR3 sequence (DNA): TGTGCCAGCAGTTCCCTTCTAGATTACAATGAGCAGTTCTTC. Translating it yields CASSSLLDYNEQFF.

The chain has TRBV5-6 and TRBJ1-2; D gene ambiguous. Per germline, CDR1 SGHDT and CDR2 YYEEEE. This CDR3 has 12 residues. Trimming took off 3 bases at V and 5 bases at J, with 8 bases between the two ends. The CDR3 DNA follows: TGTGCCAGCAGCTCACAGATGTATGGCTACACCTTC. Its protein is CASSSQMYGYTF.

The chain couples TRBV7-9 to TRBJ2-2; 15 nucleotides line up with TRBD2. The ends lost 5 bases at V and 2 bases at J; junction bases unmatched: 6. The CDR3 runs 18 residues. Germline V gene lookup returns CDR1 SEHNR and CDR2 FQNEAQ (reference sequence). CDR3 nucleotide sequence: TGTGCCAGCAGCACCCGGACTAGCGGGGGGGTTAACACCGGGGAGCTGTTTTTT. It yields the protein CASSTRTSGGVNTGELFF.

The chain has TRBV6-5 and TRBJ1-2; D is undetermined. Germline V gene sequence: CDR1 MNHEY, CDR2 SVGAGI. This CDR3 contains 13 residues. V was pared by 6 bases and J by 2 bases, with 10 bases between. The chain's CDR3 is CASRAGSNYGYTF. Here the CDR3 DNA reads TGTGCCAGCAGGGCGGGATCAAACTATGGCTACACCTTC.

CDR3 residues: CASSTGREGTQYF. DNA for the CDR3: TGTGCCAGCAGCACAGGGCGCGAAGGGACCCAGTACTTC. This rearrangement joins TRBV5-7 to TRBJ2-5; D might be TRBD1 (6 bases). TRBV5-7 is sorted into the ORF group, with uncertain function. The CDR3 has 13 amino acids. Trimming removed 4 bases at V and 7 bases at J, with 14 bases between.

This chain joins TRBV7-9 and TRBJ2-7; maybe TRBD1 (6 bases). The CDR3 is 13 amino acids. CDR1 and CDR2 from the germline V gene are SEHNR and FQNEAQ (reference sequence). Between the trimmed V and J ends, which lost 4 bases and 6 bases, there was a span of 13 bases. Here the CDR3 DNA reads TGTGCCAGCAGCTCCCTACAGGGCTCCGAGCAGTACTTC. This translates into CASSSLQGSEQYF.

The rearrangement joins TRBV7-6 to TRBJ1-3; D may be TRBD1 (6 bases). This CDR3 has 15 residues. The ends were cut back, 4 bases at V and 0 bases at J, with 10 bases in the middle. Germline V gives CDR1 SGHVS, CDR2 FNYEAQ. The CDR3 DNA sequence: TGTGCCAGCAGCTCGGGACATTCCTCTGGAAACACCATATATTTT. Its protein is CASSSGHSSGNTIYF.

The rearrangement joins TRBV5-1 to TRBJ2-5; D uncertain. This CDR3 is built from 13 residues. Germline V lookup: CDR1 SGHRS, CDR2 YFSETQ. Between the trimmed V and J ends, which lost 0 bases and 5 bases, there was a span of 8 bases. Here the CDR3 DNA reads TGCGCCAGCAGCTTGGCCTTGGGTGAGACCCAGTACTTC. Its protein product is CASSLALGETQYF.

The chain is built from TRBV18 and TRBJ1-1, with no clear D. Germline CDR1 KGHSH, CDR2 LQKENI. Trimming removed 3 bases at V and 6 bases at J, with 20 bases between. CDR3 length equals 16 residues. This CDR3 reads CASSPRVERRKPEAFF. CDR3 DNA sequence: TGTGCCAGCTCACCCCGGGTGGAGCGCAGAAAGCCTGAAGCTTTCTTT.

The chain has TRBV6-1 and TRBJ1-2, with 7 nucleotides matching TRBD1. Germline V gene lookup returns CDR1 MNHNS and CDR2 SASEGT. After removal of 4 bases from V and 3 bases from J, the junction contained 5 bases not matched to a gene. The CDR3 is 14 amino acids. This CDR3 reads CASSGLGGDYGYTF. DNA of the CDR3: TGTGCCAGCAGTGGCTTAGGGGGCGACTATGGCTACACCTTC.

This chain uses TRBV9 with TRBJ1-5; perhaps TRBD1 as D (6 bases). The germline V gene encodes CDR1 SGDLS and CDR2 YYNGEE. V lost 3 bases and J 2 bases, leaving 9 bases between the germline ends. The CDR3 spans 14 residues. CDR3 DNA sequence: TGTGCCAGCAGCGGGACAGCAGGCAATCAGCCCCAGCATTTT. Its protein is CASSGTAGNQPQHF.

This chain connects TRBV29-1 to TRBJ2-5, with 8 bases fitting TRBD2. The CDR3 has 13 residues. The germline V gene has CDR1 SQVTM and CDR2 ANQGSEA. V shed 0 bases and J 4 bases; nucleotides not matched to a gene: 1. CDR3 sequence reads: CSVEDRGGETQYF. Here the CDR3 DNA reads TGCAGCGTTGAAGATCGGGGGGGAGAGACCCAGTACTTC. Full variable domain (missing parts from reference TRBV29-1 and TRBJ2-5): SAVISQKPSRDICQRGTSLTIQCQVDSQVTMMFWYRQQPGQSLTLIATANQGSEATYESGFVIDKFPISRPNLTFSTLTVSNMSPEDSSIYLCSVEDRGGETQYFGPGTRLLVL.

The chain employs TRBV29-1 and TRBJ2-3; D is perhaps TRBD1 (7 bases). The V end was cut by 5 bases, the J end by 3 bases, with 18 bases between. This CDR3 region has 15 residues. The germline V gene has CDR1 SQVTM and CDR2 ANQGSEA. In DNA, the CDR3 is TGCAGCGTTCGCCGGGAGACAGGGCCTACAGATACGCAGTATTTT. It translates to CSVRRETGPTDTQYF.

V is TRBV6-5 and J is TRBJ1-1; maybe TRBD1 (6 bases). CDR1 and CDR2 (germline): MNHEY, SVGAGI. The V end lost 6 bases, the J end lost 0 bases, and 14 bases lay between the germline ends. The CDR3 contains 15 residues. CDR3 sequence (DNA): TGTGCCAGCAGCCAATCCGGGACACTGAACACTGAAGCTTTCTTT. Amino acids: CASSQSGTLNTEAFF.

The V and J genes are TRBV7-9 and TRBJ2-7, with 9 nucleotides matching TRBD1. The CDR3 contains 15 residues. The germline gives CDR1 SEHNR, CDR2 FQNEAQ (reference sequence). V shed 4 bases and J 3 bases; nucleotides not matched to a gene: 7. The chain's CDR3 is CASSSADRGNYEQYF. The CDR3, as DNA: TGTGCCAGCAGCTCAGCGGACAGGGGAAACTACGAGCAGTACTTC.

The chain combines TRBV6-5 with TRBJ1-1; D remains unclear. The CDR3 spans 14 residues. V was trimmed by 2 bases and J by 4 bases, leaving 11 bases between them. Germline CDR1 is MNHEY and CDR2 is SVGAGI. Here the CDR3 DNA reads TGTGCCAGCAGTTACAACGCCTTGGGCACTGAAGCTTTCTTT. Its protein is CASSYNALGTEAFF.

V and J are TRBV28 and TRBJ1-5; D not certain. The CDR3 length is 15 residues. Between the trimmed V and J ends, which lost 4 bases and 5 bases, there was a span of 15 bases. Germline assignment: CDR1 MDHEN and CDR2 SYDVKM. This CDR3 reads CASSSISGSDQPQHF. The CDR3 DNA reads TGTGCCAGCAGTTCCATCTCGGGGTCTGATCAGCCCCAGCATTTT.

This chain links TRBV30 with TRBJ1-2; D not resolved. V lost 2 bases, J lost 2 bases, and 9 bases lay in between. CDR1 and CDR2 from the germline V gene are GTSNPN and SVGIG (reference sequence). This CDR3 spans 13 amino acids. The CDR3: CAWSPLGNYGYTF. CDR3 bases: TGTGCCTGGAGTCCCCTCGGGAACTATGGCTACACCTTC.

This sequence joins TRBV5-4 and TRBJ2-7; 7 bases fit TRBD1. The CDR3 covers 16 residues. Germline V gene data show CDR1 as SGHNT and CDR2 as YYREEE (reference sequence). With V trimmed by 4 bases and J by 0 bases, 10 bases remained unmatched. The CDR3 DNA reads TGTGCCAGCAGCGCACAGACAGGGTTAAGCTCCTACGAGCAGTACTTC. This translates into CASSAQTGLSSYEQYF.

The CDR3: CASSSFSLNGELFF. CDR3 in DNA: TGTGCCAGCAGTTCCTTCTCTCTGAACGGGGAGCTGTTTTTT. The chain links TRBV6-5 to TRBJ2-2; D remains ambiguous. This CDR3 region has 14 residues. Germline V gives CDR1 MNHEY, CDR2 SVGAGI. Trimming removed 4 bases at V and 7 bases at J, with 13 bases between.

J is TRBJ2-7 and V is TRBV5-6, with 8 bases matching TRBD1. The CDR3 covers 14 residues. V shed 6 bases, J shed 3 bases, and the junction held 8 bases outside the gene matches. CDR1 and CDR2 (germline): SGHDT, YYEEEE. CDR3 nucleotides: TGTGCCAGCACCCCAGGGGGCGCTAGCTACGAGCAGTACTTC. It encodes CASTPGGASYEQYF.